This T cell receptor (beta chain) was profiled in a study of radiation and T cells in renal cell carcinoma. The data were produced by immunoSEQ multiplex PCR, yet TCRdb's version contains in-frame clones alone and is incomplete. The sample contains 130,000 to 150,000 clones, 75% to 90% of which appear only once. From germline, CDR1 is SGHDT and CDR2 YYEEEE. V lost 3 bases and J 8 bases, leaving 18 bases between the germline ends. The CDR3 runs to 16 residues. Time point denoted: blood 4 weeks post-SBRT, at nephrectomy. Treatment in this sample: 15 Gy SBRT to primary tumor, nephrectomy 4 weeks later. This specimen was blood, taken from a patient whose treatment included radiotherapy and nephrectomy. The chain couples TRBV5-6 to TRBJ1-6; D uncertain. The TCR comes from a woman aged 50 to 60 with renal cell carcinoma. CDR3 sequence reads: CASSSGGIESYSPLHF. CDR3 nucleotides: TGTGCCAGCAGCTCGGGTGGAATCGAGAGTTATTCACCCCTCCACTTT. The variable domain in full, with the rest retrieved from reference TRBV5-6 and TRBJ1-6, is DAGVTQSPTHLIKTRGQQVTLRCSPKSGHDTVSWYQQALGQGPQFIFQYYEEEERQRGNFPDRFSGHQFPNYSSELNVNALLLGDSALYLCASSSGGIESYSPLHFGNGTRLTVT.